The source of this TCR beta chain is a study of T-cell memory formation after mild COVID-19. Across the study: TCR clusters were mostly confined to one donor each.

The CDR3 contains 15 residues. The germline CDR1 and CDR2 sequences are SGHTA and FQGNSA. Germline trimming cut 5 bases from V and 2 bases from J; bases unmatched to any gene: 7. TCRdb passed the 5' RACE reads through MiXCR, listing each CDR3 protein once. The repertoire includes about 270,000 distinct CDR3 sequences, around 17% of them detected once, and roughly 23% sits in the top ten. This clonotype was counted only a few times. The specimen sequenced was PBMCs or a T cell subset sorted from them (not recorded which). The receptor was isolated from a man aged 18 to 30 who had mild COVID-19 (a few samples of this study predate the infection). Cell type and time point are not known. The chain employs TRBV7-2 and TRBJ2-5, with TRBD2 matching 8 bases. The CDR3 coding sequence is TGTGCCAGCAGCATGCGGACTAGCTATCAAGAGACCCAGTACTTC. This translates into CASSMRTSYQETQYF.